The 26 T cell receptor beta chains reported below all come from one sample, sequenced in a study of blood T cell repertoires in COVID-19. Using immunoSEQ multiplex PCR, the repertoire was profiled, and TCRdb retains in-frame clones only, with some absent. The sample gives 200,000 to 250,000 clones, about nine tenths of which show up once; around 2.2% is in the top ten. Sequenced sample: peripheral blood. All receptors come from a man between 25 and 39 years old who had recovered from COVID-19.

The chain recombines TRBV18 with TRBJ1-2; 7 bases fit TRBD1. The V gene's germline CDR1 is KGHSH and CDR2 LQKENI. J lost 8 bases, V lost 4 bases, and 13 bases had no gene match. This CDR3 is built from 15 residues. CDR3 amino acids: CASSLGQVMGPGYTF. The CDR3, as DNA: TGTGCCAGCTCACTCGGACAGGTTATGGGGCCAGGCTACACCTTC.

The gene calls are TRBV7-2 and TRBJ2-7; a possible D gene is TRBD1 (5 bases). Trimming took off 5 bases at V and 9 bases at J, with 11 bases between the two ends. CDR1 is SGHTA, CDR2 FQGNSA, per germline. CDR3 length: 11 amino acids. This CDR3 is CASSIGQGQYF. For the CDR3, the DNA is TGTGCCAGCAGCATAGGACAAGGGCAGTACTTC.

CDR3 region: CASSFGQGNRDEQYF. DNA of the CDR3: TGCGCCAGCAGCTTCGGACAGGGGAACAGGGACGAGCAGTACTTC. V is TRBV5-1 and J is TRBJ2-7; 9 bases are shared with TRBD1. There are 15 residues in the CDR3. The J segment lost 5 bases and the V segment lost 2 bases, leaving 8 bases of the junction unmatched. Germline CDR1 and CDR2: SGHRS and YFSETQ.

V gene TRBV6-5 combines with J gene TRBJ2-5; 10 nucleotides align to TRBD2. Germline V lookup: CDR1 MNHEY, CDR2 SVGAGI. This CDR3 has 15 residues. The J segment lost 2 bases and the V segment lost 6 bases, leaving 6 bases of the junction unmatched. CDR3 residues: CASRAGTSVQETQYF. The DNA for the CDR3 is TGTGCCAGCAGGGCGGGGACTAGCGTACAAGAGACCCAGTACTTC.

The rearrangement uses TRBV24-1 and TRBJ2-7; D gene unclear. The V gene's germline CDR1 is KGHDR and CDR2 SFDVKD. This CDR3 is 11 amino acids long. Between the trimmed V and J ends, which lost 5 bases and 3 bases, there was a span of 4 bases. Here the CDR3 reads CATSGGYEQYF. The CDR3 DNA reads as TGTGCCACCAGTGGAGGCTACGAGCAGTACTTC.

The genes are TRBV11-3 and TRBJ1-2; no reliable D call. Germline V gene sequence: CDR1 SGHNT, CDR2 YENEEA. Trimming left V 5 bases short and J 5 bases short, with 12 bases between. The CDR3 has 13 residues. The CDR3 sequence: CASSPGRVYGYTF. The CDR3 nucleotides are TGTGCCAGCAGCCCCGGGAGAGTTTATGGCTACACCTTC.

The chain has TRBV7-9 and TRBJ2-4, with D possibly matching TRBD2 (5 bases). Per the germline V gene, CDR1 is SEHNR and CDR2 is FQNEAQ (reference sequence). This CDR3 comprises 15 residues. V was cut by 5 bases and J by 8 bases, with 19 bases left in between. In DNA form, the CDR3 reads TGTGCCAGCAGCCGGAGCCGGCAACGGGAAGACATTCAGTACTTC. The encoded protein is CASSRSRQREDIQYF.

The J gene is TRBJ2-7, the V gene TRBV5-1; 10 positions match TRBD1. The CDR3 extends over 15 amino acids. Germline V CDR1 and CDR2: SGHRS, YFSETQ. V gave up 4 bases and J gave up 2 bases; unmatched junction bases: 6. CDR3 amino acids: CASSAGTGDTYEQYF. CDR3 sequence (DNA): TGCGCCAGCAGCGCGGGGACAGGGGATACCTACGAGCAGTACTTC.

J is TRBJ2-5 and V is TRBV6-2 or TRBV6-3, with 15 bases matching TRBD2. Losses at the gene ends were 4 bases for V and 4 bases for J; bases not matched to a gene: 10. From germline, CDR1 is MNHEY and CDR2 SVGEGT. This CDR3 region has 18 residues. Here the CDR3 DNA reads TGTGCCAGCAGTTGGGGGACTAGCGGGGGGAGGTATGGAGAGACCCAGTACTTC. Protein sequence: CASSWGTSGGRYGETQYF.

The CDR3 spells CASSQGGTGQTDTQYF. DNA for the CDR3: TGCGCCAGCAGCCAAGGAGGGACAGGACAAACAGATACGCAGTATTTT. The gene calls are TRBV4-1 and TRBJ2-3; TRBD1 matches at 8 bases. The CDR3 runs 16 residues. CDR1 is MGHRA, CDR2 YSYEKL, per germline. V lost 1 base, J lost 3 bases, and 6 bases stayed unmatched.

This chain links TRBV5-1 with TRBJ2-7; weak D call: TRBD1 (6 bases). Looked up from germline, CDR1 is SGHRS and CDR2 is YFSETQ. The CDR3 has 17 amino acids. The V and J ends lost 0 bases and 0 bases respectively, with 16 bases between them. The CDR3 loop is CASSLGWGHRSSYEQYF. The CDR3 region has the DNA TGCGCCAGCAGCTTGGGATGGGGGCATAGGAGCTCCTACGAGCAGTACTTC.

This clone was counted between two and nine times. This sequence joins TRBV4-1 and TRBJ2-7, with 7 bases identical to TRBD1. The germline CDR1 and CDR2 sequences are MGHRA and YSYEKL. J gave up 8 bases and V 0 bases, and 13 bases lay outside the gene matches. The CDR3 is 16 amino acids. The CDR3 reads CASSQDLVQGVTQQYF. The DNA of the CDR3 is TGCGCCAGCAGCCAAGATCTCGTCCAGGGGGTTACGCAGCAGTACTTC.

This chain uses TRBV6-2 or TRBV6-3 with TRBJ1-6; maybe TRBD1 (5 bases). This CDR3 spans 16 amino acids. Trimming took off 0 bases at V and 6 bases at J, with 12 bases between the two ends. Germline V CDR1 and CDR2: MNHEY, SVGEGT. For the CDR3, the DNA is TGTGCCAGCAGTTACTCGGGGCGGCCCGGTAATTCACCCCTCCACTTT. It specifies CASSYSGRPGNSPLHF.

The rearrangement joins TRBV6-2 or TRBV6-3 to TRBJ2-3, with 14 bases fitting TRBD2. From germline, CDR1 is MNHEY and CDR2 SVGEGT. The CDR3 consists of 15 residues. The trim removed 5 bases at V and 9 bases at J, leaving 7 bases unmatched. The chain's CDR3 is CASSDGLAGGPTQYF. The CDR3, as DNA: TGTGCCAGCAGTGATGGACTAGCGGGGGGACCGACGCAGTATTTT.

V usage is TRBV15 and J usage is TRBJ2-1, with a tentative D call TRBD2 (7 bases). V lost 0 bases to trimming and J lost 6 bases, with 24 bases between them. The CDR3 consists of 19 residues. Germline CDR1 and CDR2: LNHNV and YYDKDF (reference sequence). The CDR3 nucleotides read TGTGCCACCAGCAGAGAACGGGCGGGGGCCGCAATTATCGGCAATGAGCAGTTCTTC. As protein: CATSRERAGAAIIGNEQFF.

This chain connects TRBV7-2 to TRBJ1-1, with no clear D. CDR3 length: 14 residues. CDR1 and CDR2 from the germline V gene are SGHTA and FQGNSA. V gave up 4 bases and J gave up 5 bases, with 14 bases separating them. This CDR3 reads CASSSWARGTEAFF. The DNA of the CDR3 is TGTGCCAGCAGCTCGTGGGCCCGGGGAACTGAAGCTTTCTTT.

The rearrangement joins TRBV15 to TRBJ2-7; D gene uncertain. The CDR3 consists of 16 residues. Germline V gives CDR1 LNHNV, CDR2 YYDKDF (reference sequence). The V end was cut by 0 bases, the J end by 4 bases, with 16 bases between. CDR3 in amino acids: CATSRDLSVPWYEQYF. The DNA of the CDR3 is TGTGCCACCAGCAGAGATCTGTCGGTCCCCTGGTACGAGCAGTACTTC.

This CDR3 is CATNLAGDTYNEQFF. The CDR3 coding sequence is TGTGCCACGAACCTAGCGGGGGATACCTACAATGAGCAGTTCTTC. The chain uses TRBV7-6 and TRBJ2-1, with TRBD2 identical over 10 bases. This CDR3 is 15 amino acids long. The V and J ends lost 10 bases and 2 bases, in that order; junction bases with no gene match: 8. Germline values: CDR1 SGHVS, CDR2 FNYEAQ.

Only a few counts were recorded for this clone. The V gene is TRBV18, the J gene TRBJ1-5, with D perhaps matching TRBD1 (5 bases). CDR3 size: 17 residues. V lost 6 bases, J lost 0 bases, and 18 bases lay in between. The germline V gene encodes CDR1 KGHSH and CDR2 LQKENI. DNA for the CDR3: TGTGCCAGCTCCCCAAACCAGCCAGGGAATAGCAATCAGCCCCAGCATTTT. Residues: CASSPNQPGNSNQPQHF. The entire variable domain, with the rest obtained from reference TRBV18 and TRBJ1-5, is as follows: NAGVMQNPRHLVRRRGQEARLRCSPMKGHSHVYWYRQLPEEGLKFMVYLQKENIIDESGMPKERFSAEFPKEGPSILRIQQVVRGDSAAYFCASSPNQPGNSNQPQHFGDGTRLSIL.

This clone was counted once. The chain combines TRBV20-1 with TRBJ2-7; 7 positions agree with TRBD2. Germline lookup yields CDR1 DFQATT and CDR2 SNEGSKA (reference sequence). The CDR3 is 11 residues long. Germline trimming cut 8 bases from V and 2 bases from J; bases unmatched to any gene: 3. The CDR3: CSFRGAYEQYF. The CDR3 DNA follows: TGCAGTTTCCGGGGGGCCTACGAGCAGTACTTC.

This chain uses TRBV29-1 with TRBJ2-3, with a possible D match to TRBD1 (5 bases). The germline V and J ends were trimmed by 5 bases and 4 bases, with 13 bases remaining between them. This CDR3 is built from 13 residues. CDR1 SQVTM and CDR2 ANQGSEA come from the germline V gene. The CDR3 protein is CSVRGRVADTQYF. The CDR3 region has the DNA TGCAGCGTTCGTGGCAGGGTGGCAGATACGCAGTATTTT.

J is TRBJ1-5 and V is TRBV19; possible D gene TRBD1, 6 bases. The CDR3 is 14 amino acids. In germline, CDR1 is LNHDA, CDR2 SQIVND (reference sequence). V was cut by 3 bases and J by 6 bases, with 12 bases left in between. The CDR3 reads CASSMRGGLQPQHF. CDR3 coding DNA: TGTGCCAGTAGTATGAGGGGGGGGCTTCAGCCCCAGCATTTT.

The chain employs TRBV19 and TRBJ2-7; the D gene is possibly TRBD2 (7 bases). The CDR3 spans 13 residues. The germline V gene has CDR1 LNHDA and CDR2 SQIVND (reference sequence). Between the trimmed V and J ends, which lost 7 bases and 4 bases, there was a span of 14 bases. The CDR3 region is CASKDGGTYEQYF. As DNA, the CDR3 is TGTGCCAGTAAAGACGGGGGGACATACGAGCAGTACTTC.

This clone has a handful of counts. The genes are TRBV6-6 and TRBJ1-4; 8 nucleotides match TRBD1. Germline CDR1 is MNHNY and CDR2 is SVGAGI (reference sequence). This CDR3 is 16 amino acids long. With 2 bases clipped from V and 7 bases from J, the junction kept 9 bases outside the gene matches. CDR3 in amino acids: CASSYGRTGTGEKLFF. The CDR3, as DNA: TGTGCCAGCAGTTACGGAAGGACAGGGACAGGTGAAAAACTGTTTTTT.

J is TRBJ1-2 and V is TRBV11-3; unclear D gene. CDR1 and CDR2 (germline): SGHNT, YENEEA. This CDR3 contains 11 residues. Trimming stripped 1 base from V and 5 bases from J, with 2 bases between. The CDR3 protein is CASSLVYGYTF. CDR3 DNA: TGTGCCAGCAGCTTAGTATATGGCTACACCTTC.

In its sample, this clone was seen once. The chain uses TRBV30 and TRBJ1-1; 8 nucleotides line up with TRBD1. Germline CDR1 reads GTSNPN; CDR2 reads SVGIG (reference sequence). V trimming: 3 bases; J trimming: 0 bases; junction bases outside the gene matches: 6. This CDR3 is 15 amino acids long. The CDR3 region is CAWRDEDRVNTEAFF. The CDR3, as DNA: TGTGCCTGGAGGGACGAGGACAGGGTGAACACTGAAGCTTTCTTT.